These 23 T cell receptor beta chains were sequenced from one sample in a study of Graves' ophthalmopathy and Graves' hyperthyroidism. The study amplified TCR beta CDR3 regions using RNA transcripts. HTBI primers were employed in first-round RT-PCR, then a second-round multiplex PCR followed. MiXCR, applied by TCRdb to the multiplex PCR reads, yields one record per CDR3 protein. The repertoire consists of roughly 700,000 distinct CDR3 sequences, with approximately 40% occurring once and the leading ten covering approximately 43%. Sequencing was done on a sample of peripheral blood. Receptor source: an adult man with Graves' ophthalmopathy.

This clonotype was recorded a few times. The J gene is TRBJ2-5, the V gene TRBV2; 8 nucleotides agree with TRBD2. The CDR3 extends over 17 amino acids. Per the germline V gene, CDR1 is SNHLY and CDR2 is FYNNEI. J gave up 5 bases and V 7 bases, and 18 bases lay outside the gene matches. The CDR3: CASTHGGVPSEDETQYF. DNA of the CDR3: TGTGCCAGCACACACGGGGGGGTCCCAAGTGAGGACGAGACCCAGTACTTC.

This sequence joins TRBV18 and TRBJ2-5, with a possible D match to TRBD2 (5 bases). Germline V gene data show CDR1 as KGHSH and CDR2 as LQKENI. V shed 3 bases and J shed 1 base, with 9 bases lying between them. The CDR3 is made up of 14 amino acids. In DNA form, the CDR3 reads TGTGCCAGCTCACCTACTAGGACCCAAGAGACCCAGTACTTC. Protein product: CASSPTRTQETQYF.

The genes are TRBV11-2 and TRBJ2-5; 10 bases align to TRBD2. V was pared by 5 bases and J by 2 bases, with 8 bases of the junction left unmatched. Germline CDR1 SGHAT, CDR2 FQNNGV. The CDR3 length is 16 residues. This chain's CDR3 is CASSPGLAAGQETQYF. CDR3 nucleotide sequence: TGTGCCAGCAGCCCTGGACTAGCGGCCGGACAAGAGACCCAGTACTTC.

This clonotype was seen repeatedly, ten times or more. The gene calls are TRBV15 and TRBJ2-5; TRBD1 matches at 10 bases. V lost 5 bases and J lost 3; bases outside the gene matches: 9. The germline gives CDR1 LNHNV, CDR2 YYDKDF (reference sequence). The CDR3 runs 16 residues. The CDR3 sequence: CATSGSGTGAKETQYF. DNA for the CDR3: TGTGCCACCAGCGGCTCCGGGACAGGGGCAAAAGAGACCCAGTACTTC.

CDR3 residues: CASSLAGVVSEAFF. As DNA, the CDR3 is TGTGCCAGCAGCTTAGCTGGGGTAGTGTCTGAAGCTTTCTTT. The chain couples TRBV7-9 to TRBJ1-1, with D unclear. V lost 0 bases, J lost 6 bases, and 11 bases lay in between. In germline, CDR1 is SEHNR, CDR2 FQNEAQ (reference sequence). CDR3 length: 14 amino acids.

The J gene is TRBJ1-5, the V gene TRBV7-3; D ambiguous. The germline gives CDR1 SGHTA, CDR2 FQGTGA. CDR3 length equals 17 residues. Trimming pared 5 bases from V and 1 base from J, leaving 18 bases between. The CDR3 region has the DNA TGTGCCAGCAGCCCAAACCCGGGAGCTAGGAGCAATCAGCCCCAGCATTTT. Translation gives CASSPNPGARSNQPQHF.

The table lists this clonotype with many counts. This sequence joins TRBV7-2 and TRBJ1-5; a weak D match, TRBD1 (5 bases). The V gene lost 4 bases and the J gene lost 0 bases, with 7 bases spanning the gap. The CDR3 extends over 14 amino acids. CDR1 SGHTA and CDR2 FQGNSA come from the germline V gene. The CDR3 sequence: CASSSTVSNQPQHF. The CDR3 nucleotides read TGTGCCAGCAGCTCGACAGTTAGCAATCAGCCCCAGCATTTT.

V and J are TRBV7-2 and TRBJ2-5; possibly TRBD2 for D (5 bases). The CDR3 has 17 residues. The ends were cut back, 0 bases at V and 0 bases at J, with 14 bases in the middle. The germline CDR1 and CDR2 sequences are SGHTA and FQGNSA. CDR3 in DNA: TGTGCCAGCAGCTTAGCGAGGGTCAGCATGAACCAAGAGACCCAGTACTTC. It is translated as CASSLARVSMNQETQYF.

This clonotype has a count of ten or more. The CDR3 reads CASRLQGHEAFF. DNA of the CDR3: TGTGCCAGCAGGCTACAGGGCCATGAAGCTTTCTTT. This chain links TRBV12-3 or TRBV12-4 with TRBJ1-1; perhaps TRBD1 as D (6 bases). The CDR3 has 12 amino acids. Trimming took 6 bases from V and 7 from J, leaving 12 bases between them.

Ten or more counts support this clonotype. The chain employs TRBV20-1 and TRBJ2-5; D not certain. The ends were cut back, 6 bases at V and 10 bases at J, with 12 bases in the middle. This CDR3 region has 10 residues. Germline V gene sequence: CDR1 DFQATT, CDR2 SNEGSKA (reference sequence). Written as DNA, the CDR3 is TGCAGTGCCGACGAACGGCGCCAGTACTTC. It translates to CSADERRQYF.

The chain has TRBV10-3 and TRBJ2-2, with D possibly being TRBD1 or TRBD2 (6 bases each). V was clipped by 4 bases and J by 5 bases, with 11 bases between them. The CDR3 contains 14 residues. Germline CDR1 ENHRY, CDR2 SYGVKD. The CDR3 reads CAISGGGQTGELFF. CDR3 nucleotide sequence: TGTGCCATCAGTGGGGGAGGACAGACCGGGGAGCTGTTTTTT.

The sample holds many counts of this clonotype. CDR3 residues: CASSSPGDGTYEQYF. DNA of the CDR3: TGTGCCAGCAGTTCCCCAGGGGACGGTACCTACGAGCAGTACTTC. The V gene is TRBV12-3 or TRBV12-4, the J gene TRBJ2-7, with a tentative D call TRBD1 (6 bases). The ends were cut back, 4 bases at V and 2 bases at J, with 15 bases in the middle. CDR3 length: 15 amino acids.

The chain is built from TRBV20-1 and TRBJ2-2, with TRBD2 matching over 14 bases. J lost 1 base, V lost 0 bases, and 10 bases had no gene match. The germline V gene has CDR1 DFQATT and CDR2 SNEGSKA (reference sequence). The CDR3 is 20 amino acids. The CDR3 DNA sequence: TGCAGTGCTAGAGACCAATTGGGACTAGCGGGGGCTATGAACACCGGGGAGCTGTTTTTT. Its translation: CSARDQLGLAGAMNTGELFF.

The CDR3 nucleotides are TGTGCCAGCAGTGAATTGGTGGAGGAGCTGTTTTTT. Protein: CASSELVEELFF. The gene calls are TRBV25-1 and TRBJ2-2, with no clear D. Germline V gives CDR1 MGHDK, CDR2 SYGVNS. CDR3 size: 12 residues. Trimming stripped 1 base from V and 10 bases from J, with 7 bases between.

This clonotype is a singleton in its sample. The chain joins TRBV10-3 to TRBJ1-5; D not resolved. V dropped 10 bases and J dropped 3 bases, with 22 bases sitting between them. This CDR3 is 16 amino acids long. Germline V gene sequence: CDR1 ENHRY, CDR2 SYGVKD. CDR3: CASSPWVALVNQPQHF. The CDR3 bases are TGTGCCAGCAGCCCTTGGGTGGCCTTGGTCAATCAGCCCCAGCATTTT.

V is TRBV20-1 and J is TRBJ1-1, with D unclear. V was shortened by 6 bases and J by 0 bases, with 17 bases between the two germline ends. The CDR3 runs 15 residues. Germline values: CDR1 DFQATT, CDR2 SNEGSKA (reference sequence). CDR3 sequence reads: CSAPEILELNTEAFF. CDR3 sequence (DNA): TGCAGTGCCCCGGAGATACTCGAGTTGAACACTGAAGCTTTCTTT.

This clonotype turned up a few times. A much larger clone differs by one base, so this may be a read error. CDR3 sequence reads: CASNQNTGELFF. The CDR3 DNA sequence: TGTGCCAGCAACCAGAACACCGGGGAGCTGTTTTTT. The chain carries TRBV14 and TRBJ2-2; D is unclear. The V and J ends lost 7 bases and 1 base respectively, with 4 bases between them. Germline values: CDR1 SGHDN, CDR2 FVKESK. This CDR3 spans 12 amino acids.

There are a few counts of this clonotype. The chain employs TRBV10-3 and TRBJ1-4, with a tentative D call TRBD1 (6 bases). Per the germline V gene, CDR1 is ENHRY and CDR2 is SYGVKD. The length of the CDR3 is 13 residues. V was clipped by 10 bases and J by 5 bases, with 14 bases between them. The DNA of the CDR3 is TGTGCCAGCTGCGACAGGATCAATGAAAAACTGTTTTTT. Residues: CASCDRINEKLFF.

This sequence joins TRBV7-9 and TRBJ1-2, with D hard to call. CDR1 is SEHNR, CDR2 FQNEAQ, per germline (reference sequence). The CDR3 has 14 residues. The V end was cut by 5 bases, the J end by 6 bases, with 16 bases between. The CDR3: CASSQAQVGNGYTF. DNA for the CDR3: TGTGCCAGCAGCCAAGCCCAAGTCGGGAATGGCTACACCTTC.

The chain recombines TRBV29-1 with TRBJ2-7, with D perhaps TRBD2 (7 bases). Trimming took 3 bases from V and 6 from J, leaving 12 bases between them. Germline CDR1 reads SQVTM; CDR2 reads ANQGSEA. The CDR3 spans 12 residues. CDR3 DNA sequence: TGCAGCGTTGAGTGGGGGGGGGCCGAGCAGTACTTC. Amino acids: CSVEWGGAEQYF.

This clonotype was seen a handful of times. The gene calls are TRBV20-1 and TRBJ1-1; D not resolved. Germline values: CDR1 DFQATT, CDR2 SNEGSKA (reference sequence). CDR3 size: 11 residues. Trimming removed 1 base at V and 7 bases at J, with 7 bases between. The CDR3 loop reads CSARVGNEAFF. CDR3 DNA: TGCAGTGCTAGAGTGGGAAATGAAGCTTTCTTT.

This clonotype was recorded at least ten times. V and J are TRBV10-2 and TRBJ1-2, with D perhaps matching TRBD1 (5 bases). V lost 2 bases, J lost 3 bases, and 13 bases lay in between. The CDR3 loop spans 15 amino acids. Germline CDR1 WSHSY, CDR2 SAAADI. The CDR3 protein is CASSERTRVDYGYTF. The DNA for the CDR3 is TGCGCCAGCAGTGAGAGGACACGAGTAGACTATGGCTACACCTTC.

This clonotype was found a few times. The chain is built from TRBV20-1 and TRBJ2-7; D not certain. The CDR3 covers 12 residues. Germline V gene lookup returns CDR1 DFQATT and CDR2 SNEGSKA (reference sequence). V lost 1 base and J 3 bases, leaving 7 bases between the germline ends. The CDR3 is CSARAGDYEQYF. Here the CDR3 DNA reads TGCAGTGCTAGAGCCGGAGACTACGAGCAGTACTTC.